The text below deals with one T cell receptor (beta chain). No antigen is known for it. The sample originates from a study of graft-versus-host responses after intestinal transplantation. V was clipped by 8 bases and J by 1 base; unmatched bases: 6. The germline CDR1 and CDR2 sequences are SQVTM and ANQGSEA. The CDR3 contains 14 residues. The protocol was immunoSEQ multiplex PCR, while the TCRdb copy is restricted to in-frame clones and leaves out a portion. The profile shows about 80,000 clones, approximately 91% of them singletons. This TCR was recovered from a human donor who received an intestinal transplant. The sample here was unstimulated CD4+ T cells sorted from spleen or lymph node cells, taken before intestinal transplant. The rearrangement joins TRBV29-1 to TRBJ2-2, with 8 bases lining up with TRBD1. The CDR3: CSHLGTGNTGELFF. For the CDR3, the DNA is TGCAGCCATTTAGGGACAGGGAACACCGGGGAGCTGTTTTTT.